The 14 T cell receptor beta chains given below trace back to one sample, sequenced in a study of T-cell reconstitution after alpha-beta-depleted transplantation in children. A library of TCRbeta sequences, prepared with unique molecular identifiers, was generated. TCRdb independently ran MiXCR on the PCR reads; one entry per CDR3 protein. The data contain 400,000 to 450,000 distinct CDR3 sequences, around 46% of them singletons. Source: PBMCs, taken before TCRalphabeta/CD19-depleted stem cell transplant. The receptors come from a girl aged 2-10 years with aplastic anemia, due to receive a stem cell transplant.

This clonotype was observed at least ten times. This rearrangement joins TRBV12-3 or TRBV12-4 to TRBJ2-4, with D possibly matching TRBD1 (5 bases). Trimming removed 1 base at V and 7 bases at J, with 8 bases between. The CDR3 is 13 residues long. The CDR3 protein is CASSLGQMNIQYF. CDR3 coding DNA: TGTGCCAGCAGTTTAGGACAGATGAACATTCAGTACTTC.

The chain recombines TRBV7-3 with TRBJ2-1; 10 bases map to TRBD2. The CDR3 sequence is 18 residues long. In germline, CDR1 is SGHTA, CDR2 FQGTGA. Trimming removed 0 bases from V and 10 bases from J; junction bases left unmatched: 15. CDR3 protein: CASSLTSLLAGSSREQFF. The CDR3 DNA sequence: TGTGCCAGCAGCTTAACGTCCTTACTAGCGGGGTCTTCAAGGGAGCAGTTCTTC.

The gene calls are TRBV2 and TRBJ2-3; TRBD2 agrees at 8 bases. The CDR3 length is 19 residues. Trimming cost V 2 bases and J 4 bases; bases outside gene matches: 17. In germline, CDR1 is SNHLY, CDR2 FYNNEI. CDR3 amino acids: CASSESLSGTGGAPDTQYF. CDR3 bases: TGTGCCAGCAGTGAATCTCTTTCTGGGACGGGGGGGGCACCAGATACGCAGTATTTT.

This clonotype was seen a handful of times. This chain joins TRBV5-4 and TRBJ2-3, with a tentative D call TRBD2 (5 bases). Germline V gives CDR1 SGHNT, CDR2 YYREEE (reference sequence). The CDR3 is 17 amino acids. Between the trimmed V and J ends, which lost 0 bases and 2 bases, there was a span of 16 bases. CDR3 DNA sequence: TGTGCCAGCAGCTTGGGCGGGTCGGGGAAAATCACAGATACGCAGTATTTT. Protein: CASSLGGSGKITDTQYF.

This clonotype was found a few times. J is TRBJ2-3 and V is TRBV30, with D perhaps TRBD1 (7 bases). The CDR3 is 18 residues long. V dropped 2 bases and J dropped 3 bases, with 24 bases sitting between them. The germline gives CDR1 GTSNPN, CDR2 SVGIG (reference sequence). CDR3 in amino acids: CAWSLRRATGKGTDTQYF. CDR3 DNA: TGTGCCTGGAGTTTGAGGAGGGCGACAGGGAAGGGAACAGATACGCAGTATTTT.

CDR3 amino acids: CASSVEPARGTDTQYF. The CDR3 nucleotides read TGTGCCAGCAGCGTAGAACCAGCGCGGGGCACAGATACGCAGTATTTT. The gene calls are TRBV9 and TRBJ2-3, with D maybe TRBD2 (5 bases). The CDR3 has 16 residues. V was pared by 0 bases and J by 1 base, with 12 bases between. The V gene's germline CDR1 is SGDLS and CDR2 YYNGEE.

This clonotype occurred once. The J gene is TRBJ2-1, the V gene TRBV6-1; TRBD1 is a possible D gene (6 bases). CDR3 length: 13 residues. The V and J ends lost 5 bases and 9 bases respectively, with 14 bases between them. The germline V gene has CDR1 MNHNS and CDR2 SASEGT. In DNA, the CDR3 is TGTGCCAGCAGTCCCGGACAGTTGGGTGAGCAGTTCTTC. It encodes CASSPGQLGEQFF.

The chain uses TRBV6-2 or TRBV6-3 and TRBJ2-1; D unclear. CDR1 and CDR2 (germline): MNHEY, SVGEGT. The CDR3 has 14 residues. V lost 5 bases to trimming and J lost 9 bases, with 17 bases between them. The CDR3 DNA follows: TGTGCCAGCAGTCAATCCCTAAGCATCCGTGAGCAGTTCTTC. Translating gives CASSQSLSIREQFF.

V gene TRBV18 combines with J gene TRBJ1-2, with D uncertain. Germline V gene lookup returns CDR1 KGHSH and CDR2 LQKENI. The CDR3 has 12 amino acids. Trimming took 3 bases from V and 2 from J, leaving 4 bases between them. This CDR3 is CASSPQNYGYTF. The CDR3 bases are TGTGCCAGCTCACCCCAAAACTATGGCTACACCTTC.

Of note for this clonotype: This CDR3 fails to terminate in the conserved phenylalanine or tryptophan, so it likely reflects a read error. The DNA is omitted, as the CDR3 cannot be located on it reliably, and the CDR3 follows TCRdb's listing. The chain uses TRBV5-1 and TRBJ2-3. Germline CDR1 reads SGHRS; CDR2 reads YFSETQ. The CDR3 length equals 8 residues, ends included. CDR3 loop: CASSLGPG.

This CDR3 is CATSEATRGPYNEQFF. The CDR3 DNA reads as TGTGCCACCAGTGAAGCGACGAGGGGACCCTACAATGAGCAGTTCTTC. The chain joins TRBV24-1 to TRBJ2-1, with D perhaps given as TRBD1 or TRBD2 (5 bases each). Trimming cost V 4 bases and J 2 bases, with 14 bases left between them. There are 16 residues in the CDR3. Germline values: CDR1 KGHDR, CDR2 SFDVKD.

This clonotype was counted ten times or more. The CDR3 sequence is CASNPRGSSGNTIYF. In DNA form, the CDR3 reads TGTGCCAGCAACCCCCGAGGGAGCTCTGGAAACACCATATATTTT. The genes are TRBV6-5 and TRBJ1-3; D not certain. The V end was cut by 7 bases, the J end by 0 bases, with 13 bases between. This CDR3 comprises 15 residues. Germline V gene data show CDR1 as MNHEY and CDR2 as SVGAGI.

This sequence joins TRBV3-1 and TRBJ1-1, with D uncertain. Trimming left V 4 bases short and J 6 bases short, with 15 bases between. CDR3 length: 14 amino acids. Germline CDR1 and CDR2: LGHDT and YNNKEL (reference sequence). The CDR3 sequence is CASSRGSSGAEAFF. The CDR3 DNA is TGTGCCAGCAGCCGCGGATCTTCAGGCGCTGAAGCTTTCTTT.

This clonotype occurred many times. The V and J genes are TRBV7-9 and TRBJ2-2, with TRBD1 matching over 7 bases. Trimming at V came to 1 base and at J to 4 bases, leaving 6 bases not matched to a gene. The germline CDR1 and CDR2 sequences are SEHNR and FQNEAQ (reference sequence). The CDR3 length is 16 residues. CDR3 sequence: CASSLGTGFFTGELFF. CDR3 sequence (DNA): TGTGCCAGCAGCTTAGGGACAGGATTTTTCACCGGGGAGCTGTTTTTT.